Each of the 13 T cell receptor beta chains below was sequenced from the same sample in a study of T cells in localized non-small cell lung cancer. Here immunoSEQ multiplex PCR was the method, and the copy in TCRdb shows in-frame clones only, minus some. The sample yields 30,000 to 45,000 clones, around nine tenths seen once. This sample comprised peripheral blood, obtained before any cancer treatment. The origin of the receptors is a female donor older than 55 with stage I lung adenocarcinoma.

J is TRBJ1-1 and V is TRBV6-5; D is perhaps TRBD1 (5 bases). From germline, CDR1 is MNHEY and CDR2 SVGAGI. There are 15 residues in the CDR3. Trimming shortened V by 2 bases and J by 1 base, and 11 bases separated the two germline ends. CDR3 residues: CASSYAAGANTEAFF. DNA for the CDR3: TGTGCCAGCAGTTACGCTGCTGGGGCGAACACTGAAGCTTTCTTT.

The gene calls are TRBV6-5 and TRBJ1-4; 10 nucleotides agree with TRBD1. The CDR3 consists of 13 residues. Germline values: CDR1 MNHEY, CDR2 SVGAGI. The V segment lost 8 bases and the J segment 10 bases; nucleotides outside the gene matches: 7. CDR3 DNA sequence: TGTGCCAGCTGGCCGGGACAGGGGAGAAAACTGTTTTTT. This sequence encodes CASWPGQGRKLFF.

The genes are TRBV11-3 and TRBJ1-1; D unclear. The CDR3 is made up of 13 amino acids. V dropped 3 bases and J dropped 2 bases, with 7 bases sitting between them. Germline V CDR1 and CDR2: SGHNT, YENEEA. The CDR3 DNA reads as TGTGCCAGCAGCTTTTCTACAAACACTGAAGCTTTCTTT. Its protein is CASSFSTNTEAFF.

This clone was counted a single time. This chain uses TRBV18 with TRBJ1-5, with 8 positions matching TRBD1. This CDR3 contains 15 residues. The J segment lost 0 bases and the V segment lost 6 bases, leaving 4 bases of the junction unmatched. Germline V gives CDR1 KGHSH, CDR2 LQKENI. The CDR3 here is CASSQQGDSNQPQHF. The CDR3 bases are TGTGCCAGCTCTCAACAGGGGGATAGCAATCAGCCCCAGCATTTT.

The chain is built from TRBV7-9 and TRBJ1-1, with D unclear. The CDR3 sequence is 11 residues long. CDR1 and CDR2 from the germline V gene are SEHNR and FQNEAQ (reference sequence). Trimming left V 2 bases short and J 4 bases short, with 2 bases between. The CDR3: CASSLITEAFF. The CDR3 DNA follows: TGTGCCAGCAGCTTAATCACTGAAGCTTTCTTT.

This sequence joins TRBV2 and TRBJ2-5; 12 positions agree with TRBD1. CDR1 is SNHLY, CDR2 FYNNEI, per germline. The V and J ends lost 5 bases and 1 base, in that order; junction bases with no gene match: 2. This CDR3 contains 15 residues. As DNA, the CDR3 is TGTGCCAGCAGTCGGGACAGGGGGCTCCAAGAGACCCAGTACTTC. Its protein is CASSRDRGLQETQYF. The whole variable domain, filled in from reference TRBV2 and TRBJ2-5, reads EPEVTQTPSHQVTQMGQEVILRCVPISNHLYFYWYRQILGQKVEFLVSFYNNEISEKSEIFDDQFSVERPDGSNFTLKIRSTKLEDSAMYFCASSRDRGLQETQYFGPGTRLLVL.

This sequence joins TRBV19 and TRBJ1-2; no firm D call. This CDR3 spans 14 amino acids. Per germline, CDR1 LNHDA and CDR2 SQIVND (reference sequence). Trimming took 2 bases from V and 7 from J, leaving 14 bases between them. CDR3 sequence reads: CASSIPLAVGGYTF. CDR3 DNA sequence: TGTGCCAGTAGTATACCCCTCGCTGTGGGTGGCTACACCTTC.

The V call is TRBV10-2, the J call TRBJ2-5, with TRBD2 as a possible D gene (6 bases). The V and J ends lost 8 bases and 4 bases respectively, with 20 bases between them. Germline V CDR1 and CDR2: WSHSY, SAAADI. CDR3 length: 15 residues. The CDR3 loop reads CASLARDLSIETQYF. CDR3 coding DNA: TGCGCCAGCCTAGCGCGGGACTTGAGCATAGAGACCCAGTACTTC.

The chain recombines TRBV7-9 with TRBJ2-5; possibly TRBD1 for D (6 bases). V was trimmed by 5 bases and J by 0 bases, leaving 16 bases between them. The CDR3 is made up of 16 amino acids. CDR1 is SEHNR and CDR2 is FQNEAQ in the germline V gene (reference sequence). CDR3 sequence: CASSQLPGQHQETQYF. The CDR3, as DNA: TGTGCCAGCAGCCAGTTACCAGGACAGCACCAAGAGACCCAGTACTTC.

The J gene is TRBJ2-7, the V gene TRBV5-1, with D possibly TRBD1 on 6 matching bases. The germline V gene encodes CDR1 SGHRS and CDR2 YFSETQ. V lost 4 bases to trimming and J lost 3 bases, with 17 bases between them. The CDR3 length is 15 residues. DNA of the CDR3: TGCGCCAGCAGCGCAAACCTCGGGACACACTACGAGCAGTACTTC. This gives the protein CASSANLGTHYEQYF.

The genes are TRBV10-3 and TRBJ1-3; D is unclear. Per the germline V gene, CDR1 is ENHRY and CDR2 is SYGVKD. This CDR3 is built from 15 residues. V was shortened by 0 bases and J by 3 bases, with 9 bases between the two germline ends. CDR3 nucleotides: TGTGCCATCAGTGAGTCAAGAGGCGTTGGAAACACCATATATTTT. The encoded protein is CAISESRGVGNTIYF.

This clone was seen only once. V and J are TRBV2 and TRBJ2-1; 9 bases are shared with TRBD2. V lost 7 bases to trimming and J lost 5 bases; unmatched junction nucleotides: 9. The CDR3 totals 15 residues. CDR1 is SNHLY and CDR2 is FYNNEI in the germline V gene. The CDR3 protein is CASKRLAGPNNEQFF. The CDR3 coding sequence is TGTGCCAGCAAAAGGCTAGCGGGGCCGAACAATGAGCAGTTCTTC.

This clone was counted once. The gene calls are TRBV5-1 and TRBJ1-4, with D maybe TRBD1 (5 bases). Germline V lookup: CDR1 SGHRS, CDR2 YFSETQ. There are 15 residues in the CDR3. V lost 4 bases to trimming and J lost 6 bases, with 16 bases between them. CDR3 in DNA: TGCGCCAGCAGCAACGGAGGACGCAGGGATGAAAAACTGTTTTTT. Translation: CASSNGGRRDEKLFF.